Below are 30 T cell receptor beta chains sequenced from a single sample in a study of blood T cell repertoires in COVID-19. Repertoires were generated with immunoSEQ multiplex PCR, while TCRdb's copy carries only in-frame clones and drops some. The sample gives roughly 150,000 clones, about 80% of which show up once; roughly 10% is in the top ten. The sample taken for sequencing was peripheral blood. These receptors all stem from a man aged 65 to 79 with active or convalescent COVID-19.

The CDR3 sequence is CASSPKAGNSNQPQHF. In DNA, the CDR3 is TGTGCCAGCTCACCAAAGGCAGGTAATAGCAATCAGCCCCAGCATTTT. This sequence joins TRBV18 and TRBJ1-5; D unclear. The ends were cut back, 2 bases at V and 0 bases at J, with 11 bases in the middle. Per the germline V gene, CDR1 is KGHSH and CDR2 is LQKENI. This CDR3 region has 16 residues.

The chain links TRBV14 to TRBJ2-7; D possibly corresponds to TRBD1 (5 bases). Germline lookup yields CDR1 SGHDN and CDR2 FVKESK. This CDR3 spans 13 amino acids. V dropped 4 bases and J dropped 0 bases, with 7 bases sitting between them. The CDR3 loop is CASSPGHSYEQYF. The CDR3 bases are TGTGCCAGCAGCCCTGGACACTCCTACGAGCAGTACTTC. The complete variable domain, with remaining parts taken from reference TRBV14 and TRBJ2-7, reads EAGVTQFPSHSVIEKGQTVTLRCDPISGHDNLYWYRRVMGKEIKFLLHFVKESKQDESGMPNNRFLAERTGGTYSTLKVQPAELEDSGVYFCASSPGHSYEQYFGPGTRLTVT.

CDR3 bases: TGTGCCAGTAGTATCGGACAGGGTCGAGACAATGAGCAGTTCTTC. Translated, it gives CASSIGQGRDNEQFF. The chain combines TRBV19 with TRBJ2-1; 8 nucleotides line up with TRBD1. J lost 5 bases, V lost 3 bases, and 6 bases had no gene match. The length of the CDR3 is 15 residues. CDR1 is LNHDA and CDR2 is SQIVND in the germline V gene (reference sequence).

This chain links TRBV18 with TRBJ1-2; D might be TRBD1 (5 bases). From germline, CDR1 is KGHSH and CDR2 LQKENI. The CDR3 has 14 residues. The V end lost 1 base, the J end lost 5 bases, and 11 bases lay between the germline ends. CDR3 nucleotides: TGTGCCAGCTCACCACTTCAGGGAACTTATGGCTACACCTTC. Amino acids: CASSPLQGTYGYTF.

The genes are TRBV7-8 and TRBJ1-2, with D maybe TRBD1 (5 bases). The V end was cut by 2 bases, the J end by 5 bases, with 18 bases between. CDR3 length equals 16 residues. Germline-derived CDR1 and CDR2 are SGHVS and FQNEAQ. CDR3 sequence reads: CASSLSIGAASYGYTF. CDR3 nucleotide sequence: TGTGCCAGCAGCTTATCGATTGGGGCAGCTTCATATGGCTACACCTTC.

CDR3 bases: TGTGCCAGCAGTTTATCGTTAAATCAGCCCCAGCATTTT. Translation gives CASSLSLNQPQHF. The chain is built from TRBV12-3 or TRBV12-4 and TRBJ1-5; the D is unclear. The V and J ends lost 2 bases and 4 bases respectively, with 6 bases between them. The CDR3 runs 13 residues.

The rearrangement uses TRBV10-3 and TRBJ1-2; the match to TRBD1 covers 7 bases. CDR1 and CDR2 from the germline V gene are ENHRY and SYGVKD. Germline trimming cut 6 bases from V and 8 bases from J; bases unmatched to any gene: 6. The CDR3 covers 12 residues. Here the CDR3 DNA reads TGTGCCATCAGCGTACAGGGGCAGGGCTACACCTTC. Protein: CAISVQGQGYTF.

The CDR3 loop reads CASSGRGQAPEAFF. Here the CDR3 DNA reads TGTGCCAGCAGCGGACGGGGACAGGCCCCTGAAGCTTTCTTT. The chain employs TRBV5-5 and TRBJ1-1, with 8 bases matching TRBD1. Looked up from germline, CDR1 is SGHKS and CDR2 is YYEKEE (reference sequence). The CDR3 loop spans 14 amino acids. V trimming: 4 bases; J trimming: 6 bases; junction bases outside the gene matches: 8.

Concerning this clone: The identical CDR3 is also encoded by other nucleotide sequences in the sample. The V gene is TRBV7-2, the J gene TRBJ2-7, with D possibly being TRBD1 (5 bases). The CDR3 is 14 amino acids. Germline V gene data show CDR1 as SGHTA and CDR2 as FQGNSA. V was clipped by 1 base and J by 1 base, with 8 bases between them. The CDR3 reads CASSLGGASYEQYF. CDR3 DNA: TGTGCCAGCAGCTTAGGTGGGGCTTCCTACGAGCAGTACTTC.

V is TRBV5-1 and J is TRBJ2-7, with 8 bases identical to TRBD1. The trim removed 4 bases at V and 0 bases at J, leaving 12 bases unmatched. From germline, CDR1 is SGHRS and CDR2 YFSETQ. The length of the CDR3 is 17 residues. Written as DNA, the CDR3 is TGCGCCAGCAGCGAGGAGCACACAGGGGGTAGCTCCTACGAGCAGTACTTC. This encodes CASSEEHTGGSSYEQYF.

The chain combines TRBV19 with TRBJ1-4; possible D gene TRBD1, 5 bases. V shed 4 bases and J shed 0 bases, with 9 bases lying between them. Germline CDR1 is LNHDA and CDR2 is SQIVND (reference sequence). This CDR3 has 15 amino acids. The CDR3 nucleotides are TGTGCCAGTAGTAGGTTGACAGCAACTAATGAAAAACTGTTTTTT. Amino acids: CASSRLTATNEKLFF.

This clone was seen only a few times. The chain couples TRBV5-1 to TRBJ1-1, with TRBD1 matching over 8 bases. The CDR3 loop spans 14 amino acids. CDR1 is SGHRS, CDR2 YFSETQ, per germline. Trimming took 2 bases from V and 2 from J; bases not matched to a gene: 2. DNA of the CDR3: TGCGCCAGCAGCTTCGACAGGGGAAACACTGAAGCTTTCTTT. Protein product: CASSFDRGNTEAFF. Drawing the rest from reference TRBV5-1 and TRBJ1-1, the complete variable domain is KAGVTQTPRYLIKTRGQQVTLSCSPISGHRSVSWYQQTPGQGLQFLFEYFSETQRNKGNFPGRFSGRQFSNSRSEMNVSTLELGDSALYLCASSFDRGNTEAFFGQGTRLTVV.

The chain recombines TRBV4-3 with TRBJ2-7, with a tentative D call TRBD2 (6 bases). This CDR3 region has 18 residues. Germline CDR1 LGHNA, CDR2 YSLEER. Trimming took 0 bases from V and 2 from J, leaving 20 bases between them. CDR3 amino acids: CASSQETSTLAYTYEQYF. The CDR3 nucleotides are TGCGCCAGCAGCCAAGAGACCTCGACTCTAGCGTATACCTACGAGCAGTACTTC.

The chain combines TRBV27 with TRBJ2-7, with TRBD2 identical over 8 bases. CDR3 length: 15 residues. Germline V gene lookup returns CDR1 MNHEY and CDR2 SMNVEV (reference sequence). Trimming removed 2 bases from V and 1 base from J; junction bases left unmatched: 4. CDR3 coding DNA: TGTGCCAGCAGTTTAAACAGCGGGAGATCCTACGAGCAGTACTTC. Translation: CASSLNSGRSYEQYF.

V is TRBV7-9 and J is TRBJ2-7; D may be TRBD1 (6 bases). The CDR3 contains 14 residues. The V and J ends lost 5 bases and 12 bases respectively, with 23 bases between them. CDR1 and CDR2 from the germline V gene are SEHNR and FQNEAQ (reference sequence). CDR3: CASSAHQGTRIGYF. The DNA of the CDR3 is TGTGCCAGCAGCGCCCACCAGGGGACACGGATCGGGTACTTC. Using reference TRBV7-9 and TRBJ2-7 for the parts outside the CDR3, the full variable domain is DTGVSQNPRHKITKRGQNVTFRCDPISEHNRLYWYRQTLGQGPEFLTYFQNEAQLEKSRLLSDRFSAERPKGSFSTLEIQRTEQGDSAMYLCASSAHQGTRIGYFGPGTRLTVT.

The chain carries TRBV20-1 and TRBJ1-6, with TRBD1 as a possible D gene (6 bases). The CDR3 loop spans 13 amino acids. Germline V gene lookup returns CDR1 DFQATT and CDR2 SNEGSKA (reference sequence). V shed 3 bases and J shed 13 bases, with 16 bases lying between them. This CDR3 reads CSASGLRGLPLHF. In DNA, the CDR3 is TGCAGTGCTAGTGGGTTGCGGGGGCTGCCCCTCCACTTT.

This sequence joins TRBV5-1 and TRBJ2-1; no definite D call. CDR1 and CDR2 (germline): SGHRS, YFSETQ. CDR3 size: 15 residues. V dropped 5 bases and J dropped 2 bases, with 14 bases sitting between them. The chain's CDR3 is CASRRATSTYNEQFF. Written as DNA, the CDR3 is TGCGCCAGCAGGAGAGCCACCTCGACCTACAATGAGCAGTTCTTC.

This chain connects TRBV7-6 to TRBJ2-2; the D gene is possibly TRBD2 (5 bases). CDR3 length equals 17 residues. Trimming removed 5 bases from V and 0 bases from J, with 16 bases in between. The germline CDR1 and CDR2 sequences are SGHVS and FNYEAQ. DNA for the CDR3: TGTGCCAGCAGCCCAAGGCGGGTCGCAGCGAACACCGGGGAGCTGTTTTTT. This encodes CASSPRRVAANTGELFF.

J is TRBJ2-1 and V is TRBV15; 8 bases fit TRBD2. V gave up 3 bases and J gave up 15 bases; unmatched junction bases: 13. The germline V gene has CDR1 LNHNV and CDR2 YYDKDF (reference sequence). The CDR3 sequence is 14 residues long. The CDR3 spells CATSSRAGGPEWFF. The CDR3 DNA is TGTGCCACCAGCAGTAGGGCGGGAGGCCCGGAGTGGTTCTTC.

The J gene is TRBJ1-5, the V gene TRBV19, with unresolved D. The CDR3 has 14 residues. The germline V and J ends were trimmed by 4 bases and 5 bases, with 12 bases remaining between them. Germline-derived CDR1 and CDR2 are LNHDA and SQIVND (reference sequence). DNA for the CDR3: TGTGCCAGTAGTACTAAGGCAGGCTATCAGCCCCAGCATTTT. It is translated as CASSTKAGYQPQHF.

The chain has TRBV5-1 and TRBJ1-6; 8 positions match TRBD1. V dropped 5 bases and J dropped 7; count of bases not matched to a gene: 11. CDR1 SGHRS and CDR2 YFSETQ come from the germline V gene. The CDR3 contains 16 residues. CDR3 bases: TGCGCCAGCAGTTGGGGGGCAGGGGGCCAGAATTCACCCCTCCACTTT. It yields the protein CASSWGAGGQNSPLHF.

This chain joins TRBV24-1 and TRBJ2-7; 7 positions agree with TRBD1. CDR1 KGHDR and CDR2 SFDVKD come from the germline V gene. V shed 4 bases, J shed 6 bases, and the junction held 2 bases outside the gene matches. The CDR3 spans 12 residues. The CDR3 sequence: CATSEGDSEQYF. The DNA of the CDR3 is TGTGCCACCAGTGAGGGGGACAGCGAGCAGTACTTC.

V is TRBV5-1 and J is TRBJ1-1; D not certain. Between the trimmed V and J ends, which lost 0 bases and 4 bases, there was a span of 13 bases. There are 15 residues in the CDR3. CDR1 is SGHRS, CDR2 YFSETQ, per germline. The CDR3 reads CASSLDPGKGTEAFF. For the CDR3, the DNA is TGCGCCAGCAGCTTGGATCCCGGGAAGGGCACTGAAGCTTTCTTT.

This clone was counted a few times. This rearrangement joins TRBV7-9 to TRBJ1-1, with 11 bases aligning to TRBD1. CDR1 SEHNR and CDR2 FQNEAQ come from the germline V gene (reference sequence). CDR3 length: 15 amino acids. V lost 5 bases and J lost 5; bases outside the gene matches: 7. The CDR3 spells CASSPDRGRGTEAFF. The DNA of the CDR3 is TGTGCCAGCAGCCCGGACAGGGGGCGCGGAACTGAAGCTTTCTTT.

As for this clone: Other DNA sequences in the same sample also yield this CDR3. CDR3 amino acids: CASSRGSGANVLTF. CDR3 in DNA: TGTGCCAGCAGTAGAGGATCTGGGGCCAACGTCCTGACTTTC. The chain recombines TRBV28 with TRBJ2-6; D is undetermined. In germline, CDR1 is MDHEN, CDR2 SYDVKM. Deletions cut 5 bases from V and 1 base from J, with 6 bases between. CDR3 length: 14 amino acids.

The chain carries TRBV6-5 and TRBJ1-6, with D hard to call. The CDR3 runs 15 residues. Germline V gene lookup returns CDR1 MNHEY and CDR2 SVGAGI. Trimming left V 4 bases short and J 0 bases short, with 7 bases between. CDR3 residues: CASSSRSSYNSPLHF. In DNA, the CDR3 is TGTGCCAGCAGTTCAAGGAGCTCCTATAATTCACCCCTCCACTTT.

The J gene is TRBJ2-7, the V gene TRBV6-5, with D tentatively TRBD1 (6 bases). CDR1 is MNHEY and CDR2 is SVGAGI in the germline V gene. There are 15 residues in the CDR3. V lost 8 bases and J lost 4, with 21 bases in between. For the CDR3, the DNA is TGTGCCAGCTCCCCCACTGCCGGACAGACGTACGAGCAGTACTTC. Protein: CASSPTAGQTYEQYF.

This chain uses TRBV7-9 with TRBJ1-3, with 7 bases fitting TRBD1. J was trimmed by 0 bases and V by 5 bases; bases with no gene match: 10. The CDR3 totals 17 residues. Per the germline V gene, CDR1 is SEHNR and CDR2 is FQNEAQ (reference sequence). CDR3 protein: CASSPKTGRSSGNTIYF. CDR3 bases: TGTGCCAGCAGCCCTAAGACAGGGAGAAGCTCTGGAAACACCATATATTTT.

V and J are TRBV20-1 and TRBJ2-1; perhaps TRBD2 as D (6 bases). Per germline, CDR1 DFQATT and CDR2 SNEGSKA (reference sequence). V dropped 3 bases and J dropped 0 bases, with 15 bases sitting between them. The CDR3 has 16 amino acids. Here the CDR3 reads CSASGTPRSSYNEQFF. The DNA of the CDR3 is TGCAGTGCTAGTGGGACTCCCCGAAGCTCCTACAATGAGCAGTTCTTC.

The V call is TRBV3-1 (or the pseudogene TRBV3-2), the J call TRBJ1-2; D not certain. This CDR3 has 14 amino acids. The V end was cut by 3 bases, the J end by 4 bases, with 12 bases between. In germline, CDR1 is LGHDT, CDR2 YNNKEL (reference sequence). The CDR3 reads CASSHGQVFYGYTF. The CDR3 DNA follows: TGTGCCAGCAGCCATGGCCAGGTGTTCTATGGCTACACCTTC.